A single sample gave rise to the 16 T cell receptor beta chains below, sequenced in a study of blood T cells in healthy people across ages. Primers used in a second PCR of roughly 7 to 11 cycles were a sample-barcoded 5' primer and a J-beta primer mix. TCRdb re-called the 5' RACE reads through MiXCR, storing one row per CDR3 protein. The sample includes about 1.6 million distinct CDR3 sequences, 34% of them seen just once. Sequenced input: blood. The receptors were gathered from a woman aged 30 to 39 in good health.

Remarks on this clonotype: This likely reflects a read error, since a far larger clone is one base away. CDR3 sequence reads: CASRQDSYNEQFF. CDR3 DNA: TGTGCCAGCAGGCAGGACAGCTACAATGAGCAGTTCTTC. The J gene is TRBJ2-1, the V gene TRBV7-2, with a tentative D call TRBD1 (6 bases). Germline CDR1 is SGHTA and CDR2 is FQGNSA. The V end was cut by 6 bases, the J end by 3 bases, with 9 bases between. This CDR3 is built from 13 residues. Together with reference TRBV7-2 and TRBJ2-1, the CDR3 gives the full variable domain: GAGVSQSPSNKVTEKGKDVELRCDPISGHTALYWYRQSLGQGLEFLIYFQGNSAPDKSGLPSDRFSAERTGGSVSTLTIQRTQQEDSAVYLCASRQDSYNEQFFGPGTRLTVL.

Here the CDR3 DNA reads TGTGCCAGCAGTGACCACAACACAGATACGCAGTATTTT. Residues: CASSDHNTDTQYF. The chain couples TRBV12-3 or TRBV12-4 to TRBJ2-3; no firm D call. The CDR3 runs 13 residues. Trimming left V 5 bases short and J 2 bases short, with 8 bases between.

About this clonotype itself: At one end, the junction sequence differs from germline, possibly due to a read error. CDR3 sequence reads: CATSESGREKLFF. In DNA, the CDR3 is TGTGCCACCAGTGAGTCCGGGCGGGAAAAACTGTTTTTT. This chain uses TRBV10-3 with TRBJ1-4; no definite D call. Germline assignment: CDR1 ENHRY and CDR2 SYGVKD. This CDR3 spans 13 amino acids.

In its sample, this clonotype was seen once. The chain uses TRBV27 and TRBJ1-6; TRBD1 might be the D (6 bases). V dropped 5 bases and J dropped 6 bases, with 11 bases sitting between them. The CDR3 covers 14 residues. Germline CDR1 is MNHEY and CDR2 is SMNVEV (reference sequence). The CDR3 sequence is CASSERGFNSPLHF. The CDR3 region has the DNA TGTGCCAGCAGTGAGAGGGGGTTTAATTCACCCCTCCACTTT.

The CDR3 reads CASSTGKLFYEQYF. For the CDR3, the DNA is TGTGCCAGCAGCACCGGGAAGCTCTTCTACGAGCAGTACTTC. This chain joins TRBV7-9 and TRBJ2-5; a weak D match, TRBD2 (5 bases). The J call may be faulty, since TRBJ2-7 better matches the DNA end. The CDR3 runs 14 residues. Germline V CDR1 and CDR2: SEHNR, FQNEAQ (reference sequence).

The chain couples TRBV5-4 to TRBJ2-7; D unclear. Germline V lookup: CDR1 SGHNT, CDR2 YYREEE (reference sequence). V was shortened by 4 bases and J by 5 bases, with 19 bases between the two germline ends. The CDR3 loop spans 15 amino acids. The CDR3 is CASSPFGGLVDEQYF. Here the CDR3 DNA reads TGTGCCAGCAGCCCCTTTGGTGGCCTCGTCGACGAGCAGTACTTC.

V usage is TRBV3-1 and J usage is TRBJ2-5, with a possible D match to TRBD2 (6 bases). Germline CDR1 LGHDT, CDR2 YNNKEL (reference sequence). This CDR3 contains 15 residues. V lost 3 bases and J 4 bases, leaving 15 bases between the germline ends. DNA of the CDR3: TGTGCCAGCAGCCATGGACGGGAGCTGGGAGAGACCCAGTACTTC. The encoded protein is CASSHGRELGETQYF.

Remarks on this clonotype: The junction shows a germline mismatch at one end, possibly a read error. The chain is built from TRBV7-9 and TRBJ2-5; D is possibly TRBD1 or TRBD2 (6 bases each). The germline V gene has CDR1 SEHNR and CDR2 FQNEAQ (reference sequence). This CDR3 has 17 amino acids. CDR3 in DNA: TGTACCAGCAGCTTAGGACTACGGGGGCTACCGCAAGAGACCCAGTACTTC. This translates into CTSSLGLRGLPQETQYF.

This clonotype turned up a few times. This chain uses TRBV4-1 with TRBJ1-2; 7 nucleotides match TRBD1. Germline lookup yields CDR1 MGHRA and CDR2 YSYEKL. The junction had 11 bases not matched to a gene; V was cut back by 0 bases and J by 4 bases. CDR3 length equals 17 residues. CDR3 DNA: TGCGCCAGCAGCCAAGAAGGGGGCGCGGGTCAACGCTATGGCTACACCTTC. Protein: CASSQEGGAGQRYGYTF.

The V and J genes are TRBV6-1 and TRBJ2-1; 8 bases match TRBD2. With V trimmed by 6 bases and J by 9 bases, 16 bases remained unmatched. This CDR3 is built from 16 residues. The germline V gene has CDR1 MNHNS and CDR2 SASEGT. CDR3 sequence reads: CASSVGMTSVAIEQFF. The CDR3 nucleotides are TGTGCCAGCAGCGTGGGGATGACTAGCGTTGCTATTGAGCAGTTCTTC.

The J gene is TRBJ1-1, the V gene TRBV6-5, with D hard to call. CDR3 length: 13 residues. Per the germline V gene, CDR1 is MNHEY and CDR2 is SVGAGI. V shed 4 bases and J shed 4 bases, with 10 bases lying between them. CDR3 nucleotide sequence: TGTGCCAGCAGTTTCGAAAGGAGCACTGAAGCTTTCTTT. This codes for CASSFERSTEAFF.

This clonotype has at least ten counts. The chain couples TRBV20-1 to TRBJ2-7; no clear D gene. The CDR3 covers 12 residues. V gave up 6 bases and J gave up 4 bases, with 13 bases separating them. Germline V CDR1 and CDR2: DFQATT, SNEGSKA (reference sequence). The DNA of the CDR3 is TGCAGTGCGACCTCTTCCTCATACGAGCAGTACTTC. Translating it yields CSATSSSYEQYF.

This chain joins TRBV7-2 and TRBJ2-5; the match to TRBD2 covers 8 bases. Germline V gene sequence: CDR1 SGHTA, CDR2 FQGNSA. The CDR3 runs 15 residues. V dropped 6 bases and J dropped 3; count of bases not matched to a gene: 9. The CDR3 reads CASSPGGAKEETQYF. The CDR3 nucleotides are TGTGCCAGCAGTCCCGGGGGGGCTAAAGAAGAGACCCAGTACTTC. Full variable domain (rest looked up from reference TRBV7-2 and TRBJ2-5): GAGVSQSPSNKVTEKGKDVELRCDPISGHTALYWYRQSLGQGLEFLIYFQGNSAPDKSGLPSDRFSAERTGGSVSTLTIQRTQQEDSAVYLCASSPGGAKEETQYFGPGTRLLVL.

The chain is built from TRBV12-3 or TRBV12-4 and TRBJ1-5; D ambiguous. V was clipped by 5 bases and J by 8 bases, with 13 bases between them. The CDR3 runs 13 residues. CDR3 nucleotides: TGTGCCAGCAGTCGATATCTCGAGGAGCCCCAGCATTTT. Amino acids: CASSRYLEEPQHF.

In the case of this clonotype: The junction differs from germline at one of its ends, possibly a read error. CDR3 in amino acids: CAGSYRGADTQYF. CDR3 bases: TGTGCCGGCTCTTACAGGGGCGCAGATACGCAGTATTTT. The J gene is TRBJ2-3, the V gene TRBV18; 7 positions match TRBD1. The CDR3 length is 13 residues. CDR1 and CDR2 (germline): KGHSH, LQKENI.

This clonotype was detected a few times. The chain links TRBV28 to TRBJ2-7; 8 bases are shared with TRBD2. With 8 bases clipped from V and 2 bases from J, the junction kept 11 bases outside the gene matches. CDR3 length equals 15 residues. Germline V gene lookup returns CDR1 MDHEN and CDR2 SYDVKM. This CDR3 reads CASSQTGGVAYEQYF. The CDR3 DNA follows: TGTGCCAGCTCCCAAACCGGGGGGGTGGCCTACGAGCAGTACTTC. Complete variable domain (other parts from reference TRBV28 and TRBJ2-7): DVKVTQSSRYLVKRTGEKVFLECVQDMDHENMFWYRQDPGLGLRLIYFSYDVKMKEKGDIPEGYSVSREKKERFSLILESASTNQTSMYLCASSQTGGVAYEQYFGPGTRLTVT.